These 9 T cell receptor beta chains were all obtained from the same sample, sequenced in a study of blood T cells in healthy people across ages. Then a second PCR, running about 6 to 11 cycles, was carried out with a sample-barcoded 5' primer and a J-beta primer mix. TCRdb passed the 5' RACE reads through MiXCR, listing each CDR3 protein once. Of 1.5 million or so distinct CDR3 sequences in the sample, roughly 43% are singletons; the top ten hold under 5%. Sequencing used blood. The origin of the receptors is a woman younger than 30 in good health.

CDR3 loop: CASSPFWESSYEQYF. CDR3 coding DNA: TGCGCCAGCAGCCCCTTCTGGGAAAGCTCCTACGAGCAGTACTTC. This chain joins TRBV5-1 and TRBJ2-7; D ambiguous. The ends were cut back, 4 bases at V and 0 bases at J, with 14 bases in the middle. Germline loops: CDR1 SGHRS, CDR2 YFSETQ. This CDR3 region has 15 residues.

Points on this clonotype: A read error may produce the germline difference seen at one junction end. The chain is built from TRBV4-3 and TRBJ2-1, with TRBD2 as a possible D gene (6 bases). The DNA matches TRBJ2-7 better at its end, which makes the J call doubtful. The V gene's germline CDR1 is LGHNA and CDR2 YSLEER. The CDR3 consists of 15 residues. The CDR3 loop reads CVSSQEVAEYNEQYF. The CDR3 nucleotides read TGCGTCAGCAGCCAAGAAGTAGCGGAGTACAATGAGCAGTACTTC.

J is TRBJ1-5 and V is TRBV6-1, with a tentative D call TRBD1 (5 bases). The V end lost 5 bases, the J end lost 4 bases, and 12 bases lay between the germline ends. Germline values: CDR1 MNHNS, CDR2 SASEGT. The CDR3 runs 14 residues. The CDR3 sequence is CASSWDRVNQPQHF. The CDR3, as DNA: TGTGCCAGCAGTTGGGACCGGGTGAATCAGCCCCAGCATTTT.

The V call is TRBV20-1, the J call TRBJ2-5, with 7 positions matching TRBD1. In germline, CDR1 is DFQATT, CDR2 SNEGSKA (reference sequence). CDR3 length: 12 residues. J gave up 11 bases and V 5 bases, and 11 bases lay outside the gene matches. This CDR3 is CSAGVIGDRQYF. The DNA of the CDR3 is TGCAGTGCTGGAGTGATAGGGGACAGACAGTACTTC.

This clonotype showed up just a few times. The chain combines TRBV11-2 with TRBJ2-5, with D hard to call. From germline, CDR1 is SGHAT and CDR2 FQNNGV. CDR3 length: 14 amino acids. V lost 0 bases and J 7 bases, leaving 12 bases between the germline ends. CDR3 amino acids: CASSLEGTRRTQYF. CDR3 bases: TGTGCCAGCAGCTTAGAAGGTACCCGCCGGACCCAGTACTTC.

This clonotype has more than one count but fewer than ten. The chain combines TRBV20-1 with TRBJ2-7; no clear D. Trimming removed 1 base at V and 6 bases at J, with 16 bases between. This CDR3 comprises 14 residues. Germline V lookup: CDR1 DFQATT, CDR2 SNEGSKA (reference sequence). In DNA, the CDR3 is TGCAGTGCTAGAGCTATAAAGACCTGGAGCGAGCAGTACTTC. It yields the protein CSARAIKTWSEQYF.

The chain links TRBV3-1 to TRBJ2-1, with D possibly TRBD2 on 6 matching bases. The J call is uncertain, as TRBJ2-7 better fits the DNA end. Germline CDR1 and CDR2: LGHDT and YNNKEL (reference sequence). The CDR3 has 14 residues. This CDR3 is CASSQGPTSREQYF. The DNA of the CDR3 is TGTGCCAGCAGCCAAGGACCAACTAGCCGTGAGCAGTACTTC.

Many counts were recorded for this clonotype. The chain links TRBV6-4 to TRBJ2-3; TRBD2 matches 12 bases. The CDR3 consists of 15 residues. J gave up 1 base and V 4 bases, and 0 bases lay outside the gene matches. CDR1 and CDR2 (germline): MRHNA, SNTAGT. CDR3 DNA: TGTGCCAGCAGTGGGACTAGCGGGGGCACAGATACGCAGTATTTT. Its protein is CASSGTSGGTDTQYF.

The chain is built from TRBV5-1 and TRBJ2-5, with 7 bases fitting TRBD2. V lost 1 base and J lost 4; bases outside the gene matches: 7. The CDR3 has 15 amino acids. In germline, CDR1 is SGHRS, CDR2 YFSETQ. The DNA for the CDR3 is TGCGCCAGCAGCTTGCTTACGGGGGGACCAGAGACCCAGTACTTC. Translation gives CASSLLTGGPETQYF.